This T cell receptor beta chain was obtained from a study of T cells in Graves' hyperthyroidism and ophthalmopathy. Study observations and caveats: Most expanded thyroid clonotypes above 0.001 also appeared in blood. Before onset, ophthalmopathy was predicted by the model a median around 6.2 months earlier.

Researchers amplified the TCR beta CDR3 regions from RNA transcripts. First-round RT-PCR with HTBI primers amplified the TCR CDR3 region. Using its own MiXCR run on the multiplex PCR reads, TCRdb lists one record per CDR3 protein. The table lists about 560,000 distinct CDR3 sequences, more than 45% of them singletons. The CDR3 contains 16 residues. Per the germline V gene, CDR1 is SGHVS and CDR2 is FQNEAQ. Trimming cost V 3 bases and J 1 base, with 13 bases left between them. Worth noting for this clonotype: Its cognate antigen is unknown.

The TCR sequence derives from a woman younger than 30 with Graves' hyperthyroidism. The source material was peripheral blood or thyroid tissue (not recorded which). The J gene is TRBJ1-3, the V gene TRBV7-8; D gene ambiguous. The CDR3 protein is CASSFGRRVSGNTIYF. CDR3 nucleotides: TGTGCCAGCAGCTTCGGACGGAGAGTTTCTGGAAACACCATATATTTT.